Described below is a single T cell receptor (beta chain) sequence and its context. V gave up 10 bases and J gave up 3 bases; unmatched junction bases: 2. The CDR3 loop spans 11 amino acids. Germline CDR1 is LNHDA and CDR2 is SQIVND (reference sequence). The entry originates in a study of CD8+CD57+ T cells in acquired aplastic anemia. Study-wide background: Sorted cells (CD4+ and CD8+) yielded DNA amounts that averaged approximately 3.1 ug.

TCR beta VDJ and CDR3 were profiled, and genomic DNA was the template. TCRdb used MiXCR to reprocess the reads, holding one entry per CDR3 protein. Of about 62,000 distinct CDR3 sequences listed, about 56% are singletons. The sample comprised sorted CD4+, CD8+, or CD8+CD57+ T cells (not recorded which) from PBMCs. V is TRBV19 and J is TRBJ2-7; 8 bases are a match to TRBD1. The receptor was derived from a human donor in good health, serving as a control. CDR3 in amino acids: CATGQGYEQYF. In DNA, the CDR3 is TGTGCCACCGGACAGGGCTACGAGCAGTACTTC.